This T cell receptor beta chain is from a study of T cells in localized non-small cell lung cancer. CDR1 SEHNR and CDR2 FQNEAQ come from the germline V gene (reference sequence). The CDR3 contains 12 residues. V lost 5 bases and J lost 2, with 6 bases in between. General study results and limits: Sequencing, confined to only one tumor region, leaves heterogeneity possible.

TCRdb's copy holds only in-frame clones and misses some; the assay was immunoSEQ multiplex PCR. The sample records more than 25,000 clones, 80% to 90% being singletons. A remark on this clone: Its antigen is not identified.

The chain uses TRBV7-9 and TRBJ1-1; no definite D call. The receptor was derived from a woman aged 40-69 years with stage I lung adenocarcinoma. The sequencing here drew on peripheral blood, taken before any cancer treatment. In DNA, the CDR3 is TGTGCCAGCAGCCGTCAAAACACTGAAGCTTTCTTT. Amino acids: CASSRQNTEAFF.